This T cell receptor beta chain was identified during a study of blood T cell repertoires in COVID-19. Study-level background: The cDNA or gDNA used as material had been derived from T cells, B-cell-depleted T cells, or PBMCs.

Study processing details: Cell counts per sample came from amplifying reference gene primers. The table came from immunoSEQ multiplex PCR; TCRdb's copy has only in-frame clones and leaves some out. The V and J calls and the clone size are those of that table, but D and trimming were determined from the DNA. The table includes 200,000 to 300,000 clones, approximately 86% detected once. The CDR3 has 15 amino acids. Looked up from germline, CDR1 is MNHNS and CDR2 is SASEGT. V lost 2 bases to trimming and J lost 3 bases, with 14 bases between them. The receptor was derived from a man in his forties who had recovered from COVID-19. The sample comprised peripheral blood. The chain is built from TRBV6-1 and TRBJ2-7, with D maybe TRBD1 (5 bases). The CDR3 region is CASSERQQVIYEQYF. CDR3 bases: TGTGCCAGCAGTGAACGTCAACAGGTGATCTACGAGCAGTACTTC.